These 10 T cell receptor beta chains came from one sample sequenced in a study of blood T cell repertoires in COVID-19. The data were produced by immunoSEQ multiplex PCR, yet TCRdb's version contains in-frame clones alone and is incomplete. The table includes around 91,000 clones, around 85% detected once. Sequenced: peripheral blood. The receptors were gathered from a human donor in a cohort sampled during active COVID-19.

V usage is TRBV10-3 and J usage is TRBJ2-3, with D perhaps TRBD2 (6 bases). The germline V gene has CDR1 ENHRY and CDR2 SYGVKD. This CDR3 is built from 14 residues. Trimming removed 1 base from V and 2 bases from J, with 7 bases in between. The CDR3 sequence: CAISEWRATDTQYF. The DNA for the CDR3 is TGTGCCATCAGTGAGTGGAGGGCCACAGATACGCAGTATTTT.

The rearrangement uses TRBV3-1 (or the pseudogene TRBV3-2) and TRBJ2-2; D is unclear. Trimming pared 4 bases from V and 5 bases from J, leaving 17 bases between. The CDR3 covers 16 residues. Germline CDR1 LGHDT, CDR2 YNNKEL (reference sequence). The CDR3 sequence is CASSLKLGPRTGELFF. For the CDR3, the DNA is TGTGCCAGCAGCCTGAAGCTAGGTCCTAGAACCGGGGAGCTGTTTTTT.

This clone was counted once. The rearrangement joins TRBV6-6 to TRBJ2-7; perhaps TRBD2 as D (5 bases). The V end was cut by 2 bases, the J end by 3 bases, with 5 bases between. Germline V CDR1 and CDR2: MNHNY, SVGAGI (reference sequence). The CDR3 totals 12 residues. The CDR3 loop is CASSYGLYEQYF. The CDR3 nucleotides are TGTGCCAGCAGTTACGGACTCTACGAGCAGTACTTC.

The V gene is TRBV9, the J gene TRBJ1-1; D remains ambiguous. The germline CDR1 and CDR2 sequences are SGDLS and YYNGEE. V was clipped by 0 bases and J by 1 base, with 10 bases between them. The CDR3 is made up of 15 amino acids. The CDR3 nucleotides are TGTGCCAGCAGCGTAGACGGCAGGCCGAACACTGAAGCTTTCTTT. It translates to CASSVDGRPNTEAFF.

In its sample, this clone was seen once. The chain employs TRBV11-2 and TRBJ2-7, with a possible D match to TRBD2 (6 bases). The CDR3 sequence is 14 residues long. The V gene lost 1 base and the J gene lost 8 bases, with 15 bases spanning the gap. Germline V gene lookup returns CDR1 SGHAT and CDR2 FQNNGV. CDR3 in DNA: TGTGCCAGCAGCTTAGCTGGCGGGGATAATAAGCAGTACTTC. It translates to CASSLAGGDNKQYF.

The V and J genes are TRBV7-8 and TRBJ1-5, with a possible D match to TRBD1 (6 bases). The V and J ends lost 4 bases and 5 bases respectively, with 21 bases between them. The germline V gene has CDR1 SGHVS and CDR2 FQNEAQ. This CDR3 is built from 17 residues. Written as DNA, the CDR3 is TGTGCCAGCAGCTCGCTTCCCCAGGGGAGTATACATCAGCCCCAGCATTTT. Translated, it gives CASSSLPQGSIHQPQHF.

This clone was seen just once. This chain connects TRBV19 to TRBJ2-1; the match to TRBD1 covers 8 bases. V gave up 3 bases and J gave up 5 bases; unmatched junction bases: 6. CDR1 is LNHDA and CDR2 is SQIVND in the germline V gene (reference sequence). The CDR3 length is 15 residues. CDR3 region: CASSIGQGRHNEQFF. The CDR3 DNA sequence: TGTGCCAGTAGTATCGGACAGGGCCGACACAATGAGCAGTTCTTC.

The V call is TRBV19, the J call TRBJ2-6; 9 bases are a match to TRBD1. Germline V CDR1 and CDR2: LNHDA, SQIVND (reference sequence). With V trimmed by 4 bases and J by 0 bases, 4 bases remained unmatched. The CDR3 has 17 residues. CDR3 coding DNA: TGTGCCAGTAGTACCGGGACAGGGTCCTCTGGGGCCAACGTCCTGACTTTC. Protein product: CASSTGTGSSGANVLTF.

The chain employs TRBV2 and TRBJ2-7; D unresolved. Germline loops: CDR1 SNHLY, CDR2 FYNNEI. The CDR3 loop spans 14 amino acids. V lost 10 bases and J 3 bases, leaving 19 bases between the germline ends. The CDR3 here is CATFSRGRFYEQYF. The CDR3 DNA reads as TGTGCCACCTTCTCTCGTGGCAGGTTCTACGAGCAGTACTTC.

V and J are TRBV7-6 and TRBJ1-3; TRBD1 might be the D (5 bases). Germline CDR1 is SGHVS and CDR2 is FNYEAQ. The CDR3 length is 12 residues. Trimming shortened V by 1 base and J by 11 bases, and 9 bases separated the two germline ends. CDR3 amino acids: CASSLGQGPIYF. The CDR3 bases are TGTGCCAGCAGCTTAGGGCAGGGCCCCATATATTTT.